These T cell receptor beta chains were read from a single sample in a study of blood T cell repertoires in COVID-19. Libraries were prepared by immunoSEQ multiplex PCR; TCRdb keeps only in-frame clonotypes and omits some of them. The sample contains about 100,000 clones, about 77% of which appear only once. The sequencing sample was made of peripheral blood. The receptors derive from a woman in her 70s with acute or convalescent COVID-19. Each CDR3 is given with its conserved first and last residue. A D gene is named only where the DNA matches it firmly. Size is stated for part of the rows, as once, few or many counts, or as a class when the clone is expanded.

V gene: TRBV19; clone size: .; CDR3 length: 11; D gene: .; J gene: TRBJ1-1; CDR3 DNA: TGTGCCAGTAGTAAGACAGATGAAGCTTTCTTT; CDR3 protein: CASSKTDEAFF
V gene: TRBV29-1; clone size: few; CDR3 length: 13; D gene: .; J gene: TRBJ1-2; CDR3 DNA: TGCAGCGTGCCAGGGCTTGGGGACTATGGCTACACCTTC; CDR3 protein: CSVPGLGDYGYTF
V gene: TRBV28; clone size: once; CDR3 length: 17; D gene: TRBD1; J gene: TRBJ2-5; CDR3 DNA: TGTGCCAGCAGTTTTCTTTACGGGACAGGGGGTAAAGAGACCCAGTACTTC; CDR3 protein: CASSFLYGTGGKETQYF
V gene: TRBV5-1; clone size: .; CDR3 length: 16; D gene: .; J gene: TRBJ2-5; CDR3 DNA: TGCGCCAGCGGAGGCGGGGCCATTCAATATCAAGAGACCCAGTACTTC; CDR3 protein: CASGGGAIQYQETQYF
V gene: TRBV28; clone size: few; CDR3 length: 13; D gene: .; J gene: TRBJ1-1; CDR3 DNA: TGTGCCAGCAAAACCCACAGGAACACTGAAGCTTTCTTT; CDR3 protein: CASKTHRNTEAFF
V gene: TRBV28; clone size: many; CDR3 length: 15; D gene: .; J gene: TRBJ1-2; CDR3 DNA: TGTGCCAGCACCATTAACACCAGTAATAACTATGGCTACACCTTC; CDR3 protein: CASTINTSNNYGYTF
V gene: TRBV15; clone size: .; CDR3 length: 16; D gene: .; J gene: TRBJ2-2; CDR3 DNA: TGTGCCACCAGCAGAGACAGGGTCGCGAACACCGGGGAGCTGTTTTTT; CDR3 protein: CATSRDRVANTGELFF
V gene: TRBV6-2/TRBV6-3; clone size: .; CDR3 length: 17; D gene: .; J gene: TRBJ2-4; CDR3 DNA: TGTGCCAGCAGTTCAATGGGGGGGACAGGAGCCAAAAACATTCAGTACTTC; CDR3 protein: CASSSMGGTGAKNIQYF
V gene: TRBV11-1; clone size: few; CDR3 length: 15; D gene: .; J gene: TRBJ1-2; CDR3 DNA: TGTGCCAGCAGCCCGGGATTGGGCCAAGCCTATGGCTACACCTTC; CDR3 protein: CASSPGLGQAYGYTF
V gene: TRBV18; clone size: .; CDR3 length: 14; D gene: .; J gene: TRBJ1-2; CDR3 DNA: TGTGCCAGCTCACCAGGGGCCGAGGACTATGGCTACACCTTC; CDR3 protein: CASSPGAEDYGYTF
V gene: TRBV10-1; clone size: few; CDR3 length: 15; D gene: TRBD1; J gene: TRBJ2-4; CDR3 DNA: TGCGCCAGCAGTGAGTCGACAGGGACGAGGGACATTCAGTACTTC; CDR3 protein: CASSESTGTRDIQYF
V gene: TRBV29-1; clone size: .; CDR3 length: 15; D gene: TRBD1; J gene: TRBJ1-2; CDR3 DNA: TGCAGCGTTGAAGATCCAGGACAGGGAGTTTATGGCTACACCTTC; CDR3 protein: CSVEDPGQGVYGYTF
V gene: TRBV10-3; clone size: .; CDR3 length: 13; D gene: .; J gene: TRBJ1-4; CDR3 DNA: TGTGCCATCAGCCAAGGACATGGAGAAAAACTGTTTTTT; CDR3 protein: CAISQGHGEKLFF
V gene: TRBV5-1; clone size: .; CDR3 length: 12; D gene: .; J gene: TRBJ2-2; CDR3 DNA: TGCGCCAGCAGCGCAGGGCTCGGGGAGCTGTTTTTT; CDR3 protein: CASSAGLGELFF
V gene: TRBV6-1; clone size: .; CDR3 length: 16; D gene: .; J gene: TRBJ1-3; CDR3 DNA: TGTGCCAGCAGTGAAAGTCCAGGGCTCTCTGGAAACACCATATATTTT; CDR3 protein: CASSESPGLSGNTIYF
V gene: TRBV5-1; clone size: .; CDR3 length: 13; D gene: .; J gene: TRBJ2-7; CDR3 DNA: TGCGCCAGCAGCCACGGGGATACCTACGAGCAGTACTTC; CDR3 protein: CASSHGDTYEQYF
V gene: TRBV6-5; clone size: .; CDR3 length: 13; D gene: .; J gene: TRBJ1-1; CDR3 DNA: TGTGCCAGCAGGGATACAGGGTCCTCCGAAGCTTTCTTT; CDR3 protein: CASRDTGSSEAFF
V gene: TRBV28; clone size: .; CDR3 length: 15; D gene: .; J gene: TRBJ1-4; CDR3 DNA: TGTGCCAGCAGTCTTCTCTCGGGAAGCGCTGAAAAACTGTTTTTT; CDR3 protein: CASSLLSGSAEKLFF
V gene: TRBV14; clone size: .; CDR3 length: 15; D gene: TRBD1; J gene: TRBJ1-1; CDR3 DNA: TGTGCCAGCAGCCAAACCGACAGGGCAGGGGCTGAAGCTTTCTTT; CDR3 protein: CASSQTDRAGAEAFF
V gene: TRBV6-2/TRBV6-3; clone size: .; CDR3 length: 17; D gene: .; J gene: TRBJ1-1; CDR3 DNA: TGTGCCAGCAGTTACTCGAGTCGGGACATGATGAACACTGAAGCTTTCTTT; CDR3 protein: CASSYSSRDMMNTEAFF
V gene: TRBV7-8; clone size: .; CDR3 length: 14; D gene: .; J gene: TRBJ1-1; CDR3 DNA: TGTGCCAGCAGCTTAGACGGTATGCTCACTGAAGCTTTCTTT; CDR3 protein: CASSLDGMLTEAFF
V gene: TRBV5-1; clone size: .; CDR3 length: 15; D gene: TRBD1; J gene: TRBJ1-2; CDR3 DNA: TGCGCCAGCAGCTCTACCGGGACAGCTAACTATGGCTACACCTTC; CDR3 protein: CASSSTGTANYGYTF